The next 12 T cell receptor beta chains were all read from a single sample in a study of blood T cell repertoires in COVID-19. TCRdb keeps only in-frame clones here, not all; method: immunoSEQ multiplex PCR. The sample consists of some 200,000 clones, 85% to 90% of them appearing once. Sequencing used peripheral blood. These receptors originate from a man of 80 years or more with acute or convalescent COVID-19.

The chain combines TRBV6-5 with TRBJ1-5, with 9 bases that match TRBD1. The J segment lost 6 bases and the V segment lost 5 bases, leaving 5 bases of the junction unmatched. The CDR3 has 14 residues. The germline CDR1 and CDR2 sequences are MNHEY and SVGAGI. CDR3 bases: TGTGCCAGCAGTCGCGACAGGGGGAGTCAGCCCCAGCATTTT. Its translation is CASSRDRGSQPQHF.

This chain links TRBV3-1 (or the pseudogene TRBV3-2) with TRBJ1-4; D possibly corresponds to TRBD1 (6 bases). This CDR3 contains 16 residues. The germline V gene has CDR1 LGHDT and CDR2 YNNKEL (reference sequence). V lost 3 bases to trimming and J lost 3 bases, with 14 bases between them. The DNA for the CDR3 is TGTGCCAGCAGCCAGGTGGCAGGGGCTTCTAATGAAAAACTGTTTTTT. It codes for CASSQVAGASNEKLFF.

The V gene is TRBV7-2, the J gene TRBJ2-7, with 12 bases fitting TRBD2. This CDR3 has 15 amino acids. Germline values: CDR1 SGHTA, CDR2 FQGNSA. Trimming at V came to 5 bases and at J to 7 bases, leaving 9 bases not matched to a gene. As DNA, the CDR3 is TGTGCCAGCAGCCCGCCACTAGCGGGAGGCAAAGAGCAGTACTTC. Translation gives CASSPPLAGGKEQYF.

The chain links TRBV19 to TRBJ2-2, with 7 positions matching TRBD2. V shed 6 bases and J 3 bases; nucleotides not matched to a gene: 10. The CDR3 totals 16 residues. Germline-derived CDR1 and CDR2 are LNHDA and SQIVND (reference sequence). The CDR3 sequence: CASRGFGGSDTGELFF. Here the CDR3 DNA reads TGTGCCAGTAGAGGTTTCGGCGGGAGTGACACCGGGGAGCTGTTTTTT.

The V call is TRBV4-3, the J call TRBJ1-1; the D gene is possibly TRBD1 (6 bases). The germline V gene has CDR1 LGHNA and CDR2 YSLEER. The length of the CDR3 is 14 residues. Between the trimmed V and J ends, which lost 0 bases and 1 base, there was a span of 6 bases. This CDR3 is CASSQEGGNTEAFF. The CDR3, as DNA: TGCGCCAGCAGCCAAGAAGGGGGGAACACTGAAGCTTTCTTT.

This clone was seen a single time. The J gene is TRBJ2-7, the V gene TRBV28; 9 nucleotides match TRBD1. CDR3 size: 14 residues. Germline loops: CDR1 MDHEN, CDR2 SYDVKM. The V gene end was trimmed by 5 bases and the J gene end by 9 bases; junction bases not matched to a gene: 11. This chain's CDR3 is CASSLSGTGRGQYF. Written as DNA, the CDR3 is TGTGCCAGCAGTCTCTCCGGGACAGGGAGGGGGCAGTACTTC.

The chain employs TRBV7-2 and TRBJ1-3, with D tentatively TRBD1 (5 bases). The CDR3 is 14 amino acids. Trimming stripped 2 bases from V and 8 bases from J, with 13 bases between. The germline gives CDR1 SGHTA, CDR2 FQGNSA. Here the CDR3 reads CASSLRQFSDTIYF. The DNA for the CDR3 is TGTGCCAGCAGCTTAAGACAGTTTTCGGACACCATATATTTT.

V is TRBV7-2 and J is TRBJ2-3; D not certain. CDR1 and CDR2 from the germline V gene are SGHTA and FQGNSA. CDR3 size: 12 residues. The V end was cut by 5 bases, the J end by 4 bases, with 7 bases between. The CDR3 nucleotides read TGTGCCAGCAGCCCGGTTGCAGATACGCAGTATTTT. Amino acid sequence: CASSPVADTQYF.

Of note for this clone: Other DNA sequences in the sample encode the same CDR3. The chain uses TRBV7-2 and TRBJ2-3; weak D call: TRBD1 (6 bases). From germline, CDR1 is SGHTA and CDR2 FQGNSA. Trimming cost V 1 base and J 0 bases, with 8 bases left between them. This CDR3 is built from 15 residues. This CDR3 reads CASSLEGVSTDTQYF. The CDR3 bases are TGTGCCAGCAGCTTAGAGGGGGTCAGCACAGATACGCAGTATTTT.

V usage is TRBV12-3 or TRBV12-4 and J usage is TRBJ1-1; 7 bases line up with TRBD1. This CDR3 comprises 13 residues. Germline trimming cut 4 bases from V and 4 bases from J; bases unmatched to any gene: 3. CDR3 nucleotide sequence: TGTGCCAGCAGTTCGACAGGGACCACTGAAGCTTTCTTT. Translation gives CASSSTGTTEAFF.

This clone came up once. The J gene is TRBJ2-3, the V gene TRBV3-1 (or the pseudogene TRBV3-2); D remains unclear. Germline CDR1 reads LGHDT; CDR2 reads YNNKEL (reference sequence). The CDR3 length is 15 residues. Trimming cost V 0 bases and J 2 bases, with 9 bases left between them. Here the CDR3 reads CASSQETFPTDTQYF. The CDR3 DNA is TGTGCCAGCAGCCAAGAGACTTTCCCCACAGATACGCAGTATTTT.

The chain couples TRBV7-9 to TRBJ2-5; 10 bases map to TRBD2. The CDR3 is 16 amino acids. J lost 5 bases, V lost 0 bases, and 6 bases had no gene match. From germline, CDR1 is SEHNR and CDR2 FQNEAQ (reference sequence). The CDR3 loop reads CASSLARLAGVETQYF. DNA for the CDR3: TGTGCCAGCAGCTTAGCCCGGCTAGCGGGAGTGGAGACCCAGTACTTC.